The source of this TCR beta chain is a study of T-cell reconstitution after alpha-beta-depleted transplantation in children. TCRbeta library preparation incorporated unique molecular identifiers. One entry per CDR3 protein results from TCRdb running MiXCR on the PCR reads. The sample shows roughly 220,000 distinct CDR3 sequences, 12% of them seen only once. There are many counts of this clonotype. The germline gives CDR1 MGHDK, CDR2 SYGVNS. V lost 1 base and J 0 bases, leaving 9 bases between the germline ends. This CDR3 contains 15 residues. The clonotype comes from a human donor who donated a stem cell graft to a child with acute lymphoblastic leukemia. The rearrangement joins TRBV25-1 to TRBJ1-1; possibly TRBD1 for D (5 bases). Source: PBMCs from the stem cell graft donor, taken from the stem cell graft. The chain's CDR3 is CASSEFGRVNTEAFF. The CDR3, as DNA: TGTGCCAGCAGTGAATTCGGCAGGGTGAACACTGAAGCTTTCTTT.